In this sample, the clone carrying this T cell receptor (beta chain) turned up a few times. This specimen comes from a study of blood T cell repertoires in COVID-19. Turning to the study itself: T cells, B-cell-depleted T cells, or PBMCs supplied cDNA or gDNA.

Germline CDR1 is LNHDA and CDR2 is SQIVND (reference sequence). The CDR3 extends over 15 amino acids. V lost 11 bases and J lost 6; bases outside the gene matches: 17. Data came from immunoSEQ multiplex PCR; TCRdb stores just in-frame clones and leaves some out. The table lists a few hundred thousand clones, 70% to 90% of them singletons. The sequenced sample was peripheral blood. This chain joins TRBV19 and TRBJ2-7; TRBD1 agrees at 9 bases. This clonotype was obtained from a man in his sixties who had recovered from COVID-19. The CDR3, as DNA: TGTGCCTCAAAGGGGGACAGGGCCCGGGCGGGCGAGCAGTACTTC. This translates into CASKGDRARAGEQYF.